This TCR beta chain was identified during a study of early T cells in non-severe SARS-CoV-2 infection. Study-level information: With bulk RNA from unsorted whole blood as input, sequencing yielded unpaired chains.

In the library, individual cDNA molecules carried attached unique molecular identifiers. One entry per CDR3 protein, called by TCRdb with MiXCR from the 5' RACE reads. The data hold approximately 50,000 distinct CDR3 sequences, with 7% to 9% observed a single time. J gave up 6 bases and V 1 base, and 0 bases lay outside the gene matches. CDR3 length: 14 residues. Germline-derived CDR1 and CDR2 are KGHSH and LQKENI. At least ten counts were recorded for this clonotype. J is TRBJ1-4 and V is TRBV18; the match to TRBD1 covers 9 bases. The receptor was isolated from an adult who was a healthcare worker with PCR-confirmed SARS-CoV-2 infection or an uninfected control (not recorded which). What was sequenced was whole blood. The CDR3 loop is CASSPRTGDEKLFF. The CDR3 DNA follows: TGTGCCAGCTCACCACGGACAGGGGATGAAAAACTGTTTTTT.